This TCR beta chain was captured in a study of regulatory T cells in long-lasting Graves disease. To note about this clonotype: A read error likely explains this, since a far larger clone differs by one base.

CDR3-region Arm-PCR and iRepertoire HTBI primers produced the TCR beta libraries. TCRdb reprocessed the multiplex PCR reads with MiXCR, giving one entry per CDR3 protein. The sample has about 240,000 distinct CDR3 sequences; 20% are singletons. V lost 8 bases, J lost 7 bases, and 21 bases lay in between. Germline CDR1 and CDR2: PRHDT and FYEKMQ (reference sequence). This CDR3 has 14 amino acids. Regarding time point: newly diagnosed GD, antithyroid drugs for less than 3 months. Researchers made the TCR library from RNA that was extracted from PBMCs. An endocrinology unit in Xi'an, China, supplied the patients.

The sequences come from peripheral blood mononuclear cells (PBMCs), collected at new diagnosis, from a patient treated with antithyroid drugs. The chain joins TRBV13 to TRBJ2-7; D possibly corresponds to TRBD2 (5 bases). The sequence came from a female donor with Graves disease. CDR3 sequence: CASSAYLVRGEQYF. The CDR3 nucleotides are TGTGCCAGCTCCGCGTATCTGGTTCGAGGGGAGCAGTACTTC.